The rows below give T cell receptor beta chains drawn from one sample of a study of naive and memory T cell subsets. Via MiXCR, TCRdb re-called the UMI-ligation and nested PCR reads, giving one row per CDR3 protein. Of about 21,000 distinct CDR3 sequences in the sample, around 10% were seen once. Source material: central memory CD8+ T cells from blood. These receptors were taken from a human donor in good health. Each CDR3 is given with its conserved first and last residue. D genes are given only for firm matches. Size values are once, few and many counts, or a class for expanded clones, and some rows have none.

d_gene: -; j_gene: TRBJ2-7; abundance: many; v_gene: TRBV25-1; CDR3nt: TGTGCCAGCAGCGGAAATAACAGGGGAGGTAAGGAGCAGTACTTC; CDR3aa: CASSGNNRGGKEQYF
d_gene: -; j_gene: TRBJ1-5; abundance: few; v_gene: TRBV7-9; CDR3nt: TGTGCCAGCTCATCTACGCAGGGAGTGAATCAGCCCCAGCATTTT; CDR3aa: CASSSTQGVNQPQHF
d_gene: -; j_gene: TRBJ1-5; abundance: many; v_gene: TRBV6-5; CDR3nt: TGTGCCAGCAGTTACTCGGAAACCACCGGGCCCCAGCATTTT; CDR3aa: CASSYSETTGPQHF
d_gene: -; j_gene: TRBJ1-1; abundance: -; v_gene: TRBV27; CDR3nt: TGTGCCAGCAGTTTATCCAGGGTTTCCACTGAAGCTTTCTTT; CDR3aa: CASSLSRVSTEAFF
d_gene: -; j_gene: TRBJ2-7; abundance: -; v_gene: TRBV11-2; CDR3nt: TGTGCCAGCAGCTCCTCCTCCGGGAACGAGCAGTACTTC; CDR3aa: CASSSSSGNEQYF
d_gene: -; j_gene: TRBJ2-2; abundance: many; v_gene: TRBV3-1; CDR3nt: TGTGCCAGCAGCCAAGCAGGAGGCAGTCACGCGAACACCGGGGAGCTGTTTTTT; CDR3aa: CASSQAGGSHANTGELFF
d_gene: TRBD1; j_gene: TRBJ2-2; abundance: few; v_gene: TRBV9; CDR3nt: TGTGCCAGCAGCGGACGTAGTACAGTGACAGGGTTCACCGGGGAGCTGTTTTTT; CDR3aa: CASSGRSTVTGFTGELFF
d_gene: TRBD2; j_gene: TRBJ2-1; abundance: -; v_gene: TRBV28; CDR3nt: TGTGCCAGCAGACGAACCTTAGCGGGAGGCGTAAACAATGAGCAGTTCTTC; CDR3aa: CASRRTLAGGVNNEQFF
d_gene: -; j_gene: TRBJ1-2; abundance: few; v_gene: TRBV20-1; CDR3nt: TGCAGTGCGATGGACAATAACTATGGCTACACCTTC; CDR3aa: CSAMDNNYGYTF
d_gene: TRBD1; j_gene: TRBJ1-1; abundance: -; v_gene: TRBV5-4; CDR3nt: TGTGCCAGAAGGGGGACAGGTGAAGCTTTCTTT; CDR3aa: CARRGTGEAFF
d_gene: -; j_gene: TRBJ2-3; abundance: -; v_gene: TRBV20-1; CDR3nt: TGCAGTGCTAGAGATCAAAAGGGAGTTGATTTTCTCGCAGATACGCAGTATTTT; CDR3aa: CSARDQKGVDFLADTQYF
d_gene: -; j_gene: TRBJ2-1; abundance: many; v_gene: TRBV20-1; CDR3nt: TGCAGTGCTTACGGGCAGGAGGACTACAATGAGCAGTTCTTC; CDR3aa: CSAYGQEDYNEQFF
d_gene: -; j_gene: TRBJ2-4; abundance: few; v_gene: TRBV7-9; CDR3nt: TGTGCCAGCAGCTTAAAACAGGGTGCCAAAAACATTCAGTACTTC; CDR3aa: CASSLKQGAKNIQYF
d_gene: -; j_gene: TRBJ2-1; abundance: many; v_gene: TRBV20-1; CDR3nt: TGCAGTGCTTTAGCGGACTCCTACAATGAGCAGTTCTTC; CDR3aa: CSALADSYNEQFF
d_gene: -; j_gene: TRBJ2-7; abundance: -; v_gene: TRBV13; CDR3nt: TGTGCCAGCAGTCGGACGGGGACACGCGAGCAGTACTTC; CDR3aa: CASSRTGTREQYF
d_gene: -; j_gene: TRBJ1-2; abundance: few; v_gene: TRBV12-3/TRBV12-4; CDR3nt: TGTGCCAGCAGTTTGAGTCAGAACTATGGCTACACCTTC; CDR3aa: CASSLSQNYGYTF
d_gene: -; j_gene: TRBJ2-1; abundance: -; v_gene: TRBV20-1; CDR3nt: TGCAGTGCTAGAGGTGTCGACAATGAGCAGTTCTTC; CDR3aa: CSARGVDNEQFF
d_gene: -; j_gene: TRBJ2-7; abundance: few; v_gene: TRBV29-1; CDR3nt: TGCAGCGTTGTGGTTCCTGGGCTAGCCCACGAGCAGTACTTC; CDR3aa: CSVVVPGLAHEQYF
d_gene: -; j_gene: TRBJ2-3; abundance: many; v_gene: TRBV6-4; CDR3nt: TGTGCCAGCAGTGAGCGGAGCACAGATACGCAGTATTTT; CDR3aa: CASSERSTDTQYF
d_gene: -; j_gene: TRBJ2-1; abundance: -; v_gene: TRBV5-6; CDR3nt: TGTGCCAGCAGCTCGGGGGTGGGGTTGAATGAGCAGTTCTTC; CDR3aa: CASSSGVGLNEQFF
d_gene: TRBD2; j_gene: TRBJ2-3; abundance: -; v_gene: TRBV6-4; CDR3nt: TGTGCCAGCAGTGCGACTAGCGGGAGCACAGATACGCAGTATTTT; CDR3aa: CASSATSGSTDTQYF
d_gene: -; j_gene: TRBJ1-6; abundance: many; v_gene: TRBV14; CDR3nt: TGTGCCAGCAGCCAAACTATGAATTCACCCCTCCACTTT; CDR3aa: CASSQTMNSPLHF
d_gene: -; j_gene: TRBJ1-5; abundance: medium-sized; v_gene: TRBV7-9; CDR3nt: TGTGCCAGCGGCACGGGGAATCAGCCCCAGCATTTT; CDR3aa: CASGTGNQPQHF
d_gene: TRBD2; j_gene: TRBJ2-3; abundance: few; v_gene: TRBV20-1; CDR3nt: TGCAGTGCTCGATGGAGCGGGATTAGCACAGATACGCAGTATTTT; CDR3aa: CSARWSGISTDTQYF
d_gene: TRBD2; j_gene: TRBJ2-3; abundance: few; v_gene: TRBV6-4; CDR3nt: TGTGCCAGCGCCATGACTAGCGGGTCGAAAGATACGCAGTATTTT; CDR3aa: CASAMTSGSKDTQYF
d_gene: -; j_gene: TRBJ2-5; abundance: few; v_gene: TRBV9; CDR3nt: TGTGCCAGCAGCGCGGACAGCGCAACCCAGTACTTC; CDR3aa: CASSADSATQYF
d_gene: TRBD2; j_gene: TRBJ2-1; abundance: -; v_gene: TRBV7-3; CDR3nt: TGTGCCAGCAGCTTAAAGGGCGGGAGCTCCTACAATGAGCAGTTCTTC; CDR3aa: CASSLKGGSSYNEQFF
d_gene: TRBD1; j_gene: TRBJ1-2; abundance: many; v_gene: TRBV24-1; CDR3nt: TGTGCCACCCAGGGACAGGGAGGAGGTGGCTACACCTTC; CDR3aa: CATQGQGGGGYTF
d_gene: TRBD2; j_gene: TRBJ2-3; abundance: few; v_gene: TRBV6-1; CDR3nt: TGTGCCAGCAGTGAAGTTAGCGGGAGCACAGATACGCAGTATTTT; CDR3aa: CASSEVSGSTDTQYF
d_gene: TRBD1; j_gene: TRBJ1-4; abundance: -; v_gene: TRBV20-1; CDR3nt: TGCAGTGCTAGGGACAGGGAAAGTTACGCAACTAATGAAAAACTGTTTTTT; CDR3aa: CSARDRESYATNEKLFF
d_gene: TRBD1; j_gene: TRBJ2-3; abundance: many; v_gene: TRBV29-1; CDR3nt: TGCAGCGTTGAAGGTGTCATCACAGGGGGCGCGGGCAGCACAGATACGCAGTATTTT; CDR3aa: CSVEGVITGGAGSTDTQYF
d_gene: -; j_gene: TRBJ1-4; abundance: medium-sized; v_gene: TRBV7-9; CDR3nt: TGTGCCAGCAGCTTAGTGTTCAGTGGTGAAAAACTGTTTTTT; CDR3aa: CASSLVFSGEKLFF
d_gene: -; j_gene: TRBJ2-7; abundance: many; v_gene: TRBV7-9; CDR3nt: TGTGCCAGCAGCTTAAGGTCAGCCTACGAGCAGTACTTC; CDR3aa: CASSLRSAYEQYF
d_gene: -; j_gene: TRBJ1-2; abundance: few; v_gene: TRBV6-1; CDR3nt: TGTGCCAGCAGAGGAAACGCGAACTATGGCTACACCTTC; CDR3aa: CASRGNANYGYTF
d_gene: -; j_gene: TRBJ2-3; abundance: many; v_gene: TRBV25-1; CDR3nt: TGTGCCAGCAAGCTAGGAGATACGCAGTATTTT; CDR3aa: CASKLGDTQYF
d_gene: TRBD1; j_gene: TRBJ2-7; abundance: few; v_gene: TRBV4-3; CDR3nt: TGCGCCAGCAGCCAGGACAGGGGGATGGTCTACGAGCAGTACTTC; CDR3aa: CASSQDRGMVYEQYF
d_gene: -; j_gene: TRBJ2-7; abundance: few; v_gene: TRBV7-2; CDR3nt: TGTGCCAGCAGCTTAGCAGGGACCCCCCGAAATTACGAGCAGTACTTC; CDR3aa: CASSLAGTPRNYEQYF
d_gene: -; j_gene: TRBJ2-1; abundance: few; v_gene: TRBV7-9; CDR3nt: TGTGCCAGCAGGCAGGGGCCTAGGGTTAATGAGCAGTTCTTC; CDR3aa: CASRQGPRVNEQFF
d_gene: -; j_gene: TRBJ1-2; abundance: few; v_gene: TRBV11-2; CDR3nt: TGTGCCAGCAGCTTAAACCCGACAGGTCCGTTTGGCTACACCTTC; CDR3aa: CASSLNPTGPFGYTF
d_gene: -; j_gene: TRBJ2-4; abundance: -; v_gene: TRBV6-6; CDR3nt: TGTGCCAGCAGTTACTCTGGGACAAGAGCCAAAAACATTCAGTACTTC; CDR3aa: CASSYSGTRAKNIQYF
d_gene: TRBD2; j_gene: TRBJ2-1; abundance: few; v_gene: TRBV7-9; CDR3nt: TGTGCCAGCAGCTTAGGCTCGGCGGGAGGGGTATACAATGAGCAGTTCTTC; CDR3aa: CASSLGSAGGVYNEQFF
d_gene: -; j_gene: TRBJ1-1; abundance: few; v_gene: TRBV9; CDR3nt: TGTGCCAGCAGCGTAGATGGGCAGGGTATTTTGAACACTGAAGCTTTCTTT; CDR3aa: CASSVDGQGILNTEAFF
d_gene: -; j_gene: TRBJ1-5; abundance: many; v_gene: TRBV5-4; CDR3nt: TGTGCCAGCAGCTTGGGCAGGAATCAGCCCCAGCATTTT; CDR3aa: CASSLGRNQPQHF
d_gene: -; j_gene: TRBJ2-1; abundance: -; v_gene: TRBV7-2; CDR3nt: TGTGCCAGCCAGGAGAGCTACAATGAGCAGTTCTTC; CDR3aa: CASQESYNEQFF